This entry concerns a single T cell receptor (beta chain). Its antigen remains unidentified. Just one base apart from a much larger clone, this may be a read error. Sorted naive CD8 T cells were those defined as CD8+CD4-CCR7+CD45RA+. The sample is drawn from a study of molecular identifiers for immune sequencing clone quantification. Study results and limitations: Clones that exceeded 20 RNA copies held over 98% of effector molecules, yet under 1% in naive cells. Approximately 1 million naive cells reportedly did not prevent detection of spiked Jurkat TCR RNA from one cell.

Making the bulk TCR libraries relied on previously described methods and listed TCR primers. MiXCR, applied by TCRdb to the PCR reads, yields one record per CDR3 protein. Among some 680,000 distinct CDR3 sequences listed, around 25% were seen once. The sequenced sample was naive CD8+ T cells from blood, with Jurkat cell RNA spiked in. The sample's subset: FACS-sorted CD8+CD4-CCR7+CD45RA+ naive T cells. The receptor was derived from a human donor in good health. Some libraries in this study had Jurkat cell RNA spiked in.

The CDR3 DNA reads as TGTGCCAGCAGCCCACCCTGGGAGGGCCATGGCTACGCCTTC. Protein product: CASSPPWEGHGYAF. This rearrangement joins TRBV28 to TRBJ1-2; D unclear. Germline V gene sequence: CDR1 MDHEN, CDR2 SYDVKM. The CDR3 length is 14 residues.